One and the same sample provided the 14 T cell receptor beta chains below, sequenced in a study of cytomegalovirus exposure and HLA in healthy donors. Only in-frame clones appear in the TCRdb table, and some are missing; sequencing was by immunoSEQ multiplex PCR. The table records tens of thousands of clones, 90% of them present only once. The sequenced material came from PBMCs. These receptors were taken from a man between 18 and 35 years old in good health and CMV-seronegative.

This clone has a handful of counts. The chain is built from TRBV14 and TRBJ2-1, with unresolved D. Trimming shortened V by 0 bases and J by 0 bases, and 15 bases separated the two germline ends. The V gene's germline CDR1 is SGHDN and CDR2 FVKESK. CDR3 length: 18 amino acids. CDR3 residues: CASSQDVRSWSSYNEQFF. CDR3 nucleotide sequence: TGTGCCAGCAGCCAAGATGTAAGATCCTGGAGCTCCTACAATGAGCAGTTCTTC.

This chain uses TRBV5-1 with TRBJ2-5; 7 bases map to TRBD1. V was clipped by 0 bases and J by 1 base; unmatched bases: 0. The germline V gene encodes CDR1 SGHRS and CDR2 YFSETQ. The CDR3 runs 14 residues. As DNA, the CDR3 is TGCGCCAGCAGCTTGGGACAGGGCCAAGAGACCCAGTACTTC. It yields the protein CASSLGQGQETQYF. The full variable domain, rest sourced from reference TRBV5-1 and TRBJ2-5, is KAGVTQTPRYLIKTRGQQVTLSCSPISGHRSVSWYQQTPGQGLQFLFEYFSETQRNKGNFPGRFSGRQFSNSRSEMNVSTLELGDSALYLCASSLGQGQETQYFGPGTRLLVL.

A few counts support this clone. The CDR3 region is CASSLERDNQPQHF. CDR3 DNA: TGTGCCAGCAGTCTGGAGCGAGACAATCAGCCCCAGCATTTT. This chain uses TRBV2 with TRBJ1-5; no definite D call. Deletions cut 5 bases from V and 3 bases from J, with 11 bases between. CDR1 SNHLY and CDR2 FYNNEI come from the germline V gene. The CDR3 has 14 amino acids.

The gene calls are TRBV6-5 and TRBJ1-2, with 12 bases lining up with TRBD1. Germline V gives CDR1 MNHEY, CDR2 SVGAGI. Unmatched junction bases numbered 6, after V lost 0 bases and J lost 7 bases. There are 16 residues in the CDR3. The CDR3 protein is CASSYSMGQGAIGYTF. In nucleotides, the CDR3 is TGTGCCAGCAGTTACTCGATGGGACAGGGGGCGATTGGCTACACCTTC.

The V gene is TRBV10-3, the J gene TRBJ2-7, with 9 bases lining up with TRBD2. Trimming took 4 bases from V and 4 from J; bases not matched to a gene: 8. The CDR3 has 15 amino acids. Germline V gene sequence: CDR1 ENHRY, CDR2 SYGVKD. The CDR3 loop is CAISAGAGGSYEQYF. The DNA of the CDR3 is TGTGCCATCAGTGCCGGAGCGGGGGGAAGTTACGAGCAGTACTTC.

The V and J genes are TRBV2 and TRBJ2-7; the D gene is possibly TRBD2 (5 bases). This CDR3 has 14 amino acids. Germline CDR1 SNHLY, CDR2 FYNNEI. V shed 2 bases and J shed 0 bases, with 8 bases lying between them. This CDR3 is CASSESGSSYEQYF. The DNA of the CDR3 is TGTGCCAGCAGTGAATCGGGGAGCTCCTACGAGCAGTACTTC.

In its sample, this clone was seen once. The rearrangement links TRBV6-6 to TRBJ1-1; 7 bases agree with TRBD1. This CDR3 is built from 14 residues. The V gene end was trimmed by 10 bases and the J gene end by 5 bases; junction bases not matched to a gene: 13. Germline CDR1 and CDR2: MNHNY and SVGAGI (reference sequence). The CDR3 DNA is TGTGCCACCTTCCAGGGGGGAAAGCAAACTGAAGCTTTCTTT. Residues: CATFQGGKQTEAFF.

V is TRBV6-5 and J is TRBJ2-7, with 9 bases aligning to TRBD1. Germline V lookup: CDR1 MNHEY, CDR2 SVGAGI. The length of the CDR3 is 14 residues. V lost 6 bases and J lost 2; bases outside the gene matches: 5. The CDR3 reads CASRPRQGAYEQYF. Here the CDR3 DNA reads TGTGCCAGCAGACCCCGACAGGGGGCCTACGAGCAGTACTTC.

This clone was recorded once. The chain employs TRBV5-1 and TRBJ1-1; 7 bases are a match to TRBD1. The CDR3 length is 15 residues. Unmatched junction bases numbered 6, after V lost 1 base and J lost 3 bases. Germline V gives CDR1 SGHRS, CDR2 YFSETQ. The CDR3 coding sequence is TGCGCCAGCAGCTTGTGGGACAGAACGGACACTGAAGCTTTCTTT. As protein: CASSLWDRTDTEAFF.

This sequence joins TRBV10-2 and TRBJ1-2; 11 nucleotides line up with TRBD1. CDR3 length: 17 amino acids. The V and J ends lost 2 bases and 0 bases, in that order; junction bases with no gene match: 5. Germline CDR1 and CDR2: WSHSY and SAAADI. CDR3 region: CASSERDRGSANYGYTF. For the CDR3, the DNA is TGCGCCAGCAGTGAGCGGGACAGGGGGTCCGCTAACTATGGCTACACCTTC.

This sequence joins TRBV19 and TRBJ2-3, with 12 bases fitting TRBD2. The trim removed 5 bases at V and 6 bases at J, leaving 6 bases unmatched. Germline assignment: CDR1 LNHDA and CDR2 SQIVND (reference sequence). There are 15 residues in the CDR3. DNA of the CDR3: TGTGCCAGTAGTCTAGCGGGAGGGTCCGTGGATACGCAGTATTTT. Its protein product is CASSLAGGSVDTQYF. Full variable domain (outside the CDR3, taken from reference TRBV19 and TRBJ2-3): DGGITQSPKYLFRKEGQNVTLSCEQNLNHDAMYWYRQDPGQGLRLIYYSQIVNDFQKGDIAEGYSVSREKKESFPLTVTSAQKNPTAFYLCASSLAGGSVDTQYFGPGTRLTVL.

The DNA of the CDR3 is TGTGCCAGCAGCTTGTATTCAGGGGTCGGGGACACTGAAGCTTTCTTT. Translating it yields CASSLYSGVGDTEAFF. J is TRBJ1-1 and V is TRBV5-6; possibly TRBD1 for D (6 bases). The CDR3 totals 16 residues. Germline-derived CDR1 and CDR2 are SGHDT and YYEEEE. Trimming left V 1 base short and J 3 bases short, with 16 bases between.

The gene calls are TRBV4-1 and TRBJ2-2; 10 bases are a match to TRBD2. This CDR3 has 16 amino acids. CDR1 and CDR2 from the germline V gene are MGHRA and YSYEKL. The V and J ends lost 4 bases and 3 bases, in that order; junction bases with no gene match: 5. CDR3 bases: TGCGCCAGCAGCCCCCGGACTAGCGGTTACACCGGGGAGCTGTTTTTT. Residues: CASSPRTSGYTGELFF.

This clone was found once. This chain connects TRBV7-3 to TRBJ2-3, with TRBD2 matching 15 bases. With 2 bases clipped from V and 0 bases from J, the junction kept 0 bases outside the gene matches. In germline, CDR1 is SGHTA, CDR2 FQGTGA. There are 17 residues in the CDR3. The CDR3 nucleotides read TGTGCCAGCAGCTTAGGACTAGCGGGAGGGAGCACAGATACGCAGTATTTT. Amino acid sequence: CASSLGLAGGSTDTQYF.